The 16 T cell receptor beta chains below come from one sample, sequenced in a study of control samples from healthy donors and cancer patients. Clones were sequenced by immunoSEQ multiplex PCR, and TCRdb holds only the in-frame ones, with some missing. The table shows about 96,000 clones, with about 92% occurring only once. Material: blood. The source of these receptors is a young man in good health.

This clone appeared a few times. The V and J genes are TRBV6-5 and TRBJ1-3, with 7 bases matching TRBD1. V lost 7 bases to trimming and J lost 2 bases; unmatched junction nucleotides: 8. Germline values: CDR1 MNHEY, CDR2 SVGAGI. This CDR3 comprises 15 residues. CDR3 DNA sequence: TGTGCCAGCAAAACACAGACAGGGACTGGAAACACCATATATTTT. The encoded protein is CASKTQTGTGNTIYF.

This clone was found once. The chain uses TRBV6-1 and TRBJ2-6; D is undetermined. The CDR3 is made up of 16 amino acids. Looked up from germline, CDR1 is MNHNS and CDR2 is SASEGT. Trimming shortened V by 2 bases and J by 2 bases, and 10 bases separated the two germline ends. The CDR3 nucleotides read TGTGCCAGCAGTGAATGGCGAGGCACTGGGGCCAACGTCCTGACTTTC. Translation gives CASSEWRGTGANVLTF.

V is TRBV5-8 and J is TRBJ2-5, with 10 positions matching TRBD2. The CDR3 has 16 residues. Germline CDR1 and CDR2: SGHTS and YDEGEE. V lost 1 base to trimming and J lost 6 bases; unmatched junction nucleotides: 9. This CDR3 is CASSLRSGGSGKTQYF. Written as DNA, the CDR3 is TGTGCCAGCAGCTTGCGTAGCGGGGGGTCCGGTAAGACCCAGTACTTC.

The chain employs TRBV12-5 and TRBJ1-1; 7 bases are shared with TRBD1. Germline CDR1 is LGHNT and CDR2 is FRNRAP. V trimming: 8 bases; J trimming: 1 base; junction bases outside the gene matches: 7. The CDR3 contains 14 residues. CDR3 DNA: TGTGCTAGTAGTAGACAGGGTGGGAACACTGAAGCTTTCTTT. Translation: CASSRQGGNTEAFF.

The rearrangement links TRBV4-3 to TRBJ1-2; perhaps TRBD1 as D (5 bases). Germline CDR1 is LGHNA and CDR2 is YSLEER. The V end was cut by 0 bases, the J end by 4 bases, with 15 bases between. The CDR3 is 16 residues long. The CDR3 region is CASSQDRAGNSYGYTF. The CDR3 nucleotides read TGCGCCAGCAGCCAAGATCGGGCAGGGAATAGCTATGGCTACACCTTC.

The V and J genes are TRBV5-4 and TRBJ2-1, with TRBD1 identical over 8 bases. The CDR3 is made up of 13 amino acids. J lost 7 bases, V lost 4 bases, and 4 bases had no gene match. CDR1 SGHNT and CDR2 YYREEE come from the germline V gene (reference sequence). The CDR3 reads CASSTGQGNEQFF. In DNA form, the CDR3 reads TGTGCCAGCAGCACAGGACAGGGTAATGAGCAGTTCTTC.

This clone was picked up one time. This chain links TRBV20-1 with TRBJ1-4, with no clear D. Trimming stripped 3 bases from V and 2 bases from J, with 7 bases between. Per germline, CDR1 DFQATT and CDR2 SNEGSKA (reference sequence). The CDR3 is 13 amino acids. CDR3: CSASGQTNEKLFF. For the CDR3, the DNA is TGCAGTGCTAGTGGGCAGACTAATGAAAAACTGTTTTTT.

The chain joins TRBV5-1 to TRBJ1-2; D perhaps matches TRBD1 (5 bases). V was cut by 0 bases and J by 3 bases, with 9 bases left in between. The germline V gene has CDR1 SGHRS and CDR2 YFSETQ. The CDR3 consists of 14 residues. The DNA of the CDR3 is TGCGCCAGCAGCTTGGGACAGAGGGACTATGGCTACACCTTC. Residues: CASSLGQRDYGYTF.

This clone was counted between two and nine times. CDR3 protein: CATSRDRGDHNQPQHF. In nucleotides, the CDR3 is TGTGCCACCAGCAGAGATCGGGGGGACCATAATCAGCCCCAGCATTTT. The chain carries TRBV15 and TRBJ1-5; D is possibly TRBD1 (5 bases). From germline, CDR1 is LNHNV and CDR2 YYDKDF (reference sequence). The CDR3 runs to 16 residues. Trimming shortened V by 0 bases and J by 4 bases, and 13 bases separated the two germline ends.

This chain connects TRBV29-1 to TRBJ2-1; TRBD2 aligns across 8 bases. CDR3 length: 14 residues. J was trimmed by 9 bases and V by 0 bases; bases with no gene match: 7. Looked up from germline, CDR1 is SQVTM and CDR2 is ANQGSEA. CDR3 nucleotide sequence: TGCAGCGTTGAAGATCGGGCTCGGGGGGGTGAGCAGTTCTTC. The encoded protein is CSVEDRARGGEQFF.

The rearrangement joins TRBV10-3 to TRBJ2-2; D is ambiguous. The CDR3 runs to 15 residues. The V gene's germline CDR1 is ENHRY and CDR2 SYGVKD. Trimming pared 7 bases from V and 8 bases from J, leaving 20 bases between. CDR3 sequence (DNA): TGTGCCATCAAGGCGAGGAGCTCTTCCACGGGGGAGCTGTTTTTT. The encoded protein is CAIKARSSSTGELFF.

This chain links TRBV29-1 with TRBJ1-3; D remains ambiguous. With 3 bases removed from V and 4 bases from J, the gap between germline ends came to 10 bases. Germline V gene data show CDR1 as SQVTM and CDR2 as ANQGSEA. This CDR3 is 13 amino acids long. DNA for the CDR3: TGCAGCGTTGATCCCCTAGGAGGAAACACCATATATTTT. Protein: CSVDPLGGNTIYF.

The V call is TRBV16, the J call TRBJ1-4; 7 bases line up with TRBD1. V was clipped by 2 bases and J by 5 bases; unmatched bases: 8. Germline assignment: CDR1 KGHSY and CDR2 FQNENV. The length of the CDR3 is 16 residues. CDR3 residues: CASSQPGQHLNEKLFF. The CDR3 DNA reads TGTGCCAGCAGCCAACCGGGACAGCACCTCAATGAAAAACTGTTTTTT.

The chain uses TRBV7-6 and TRBJ2-3, with D uncertain. The CDR3 is made up of 13 amino acids. V was clipped by 7 bases and J by 3 bases, with 11 bases between them. Germline loops: CDR1 SGHVS, CDR2 FNYEAQ. The CDR3 loop is CASTPSRTDTQYF. The CDR3 DNA sequence: TGTGCCAGCACCCCCTCTCGGACAGATACGCAGTATTTT.

The CDR3 DNA reads TGTGCCAGCTCACCATCACTAGACCAAGAGACCCAGTACTTC. Protein: CASSPSLDQETQYF. The chain uses TRBV18 and TRBJ2-5; TRBD2 is a possible D gene (5 bases). Trimming cost V 2 bases and J 0 bases, with 7 bases left between them. The CDR3 has 14 residues. The germline CDR1 and CDR2 sequences are KGHSH and LQKENI.

This chain connects TRBV9 to TRBJ1-3; tentative D call: TRBD1 (5 bases). Trimming took off 0 bases at V and 0 bases at J, with 7 bases between the two ends. This CDR3 is 15 amino acids long. CDR1 is SGDLS and CDR2 is YYNGEE in the germline V gene. The CDR3 sequence: CASSVGQNSGNTIYF. CDR3 sequence (DNA): TGTGCCAGCAGCGTAGGACAGAACTCTGGAAACACCATATATTTT.